The clone carrying this T cell receptor beta chain was counted between two and nine times. Antigen: not known. The CDR3 covers 15 residues. With V trimmed by 6 bases and J by 10 bases, 10 bases remained unmatched. Germline CDR1 reads MGHRA; CDR2 reads YSYEKL. This sample stems from a study of T cell repertoires in cytomegalovirus infection. At the level of the study: Public TCR beta signatures provided an indication of both CMV infection and a matching HLA type. Overall study results and limits: Dominating the ex vivo response were TCR beta clonotypes that were CMV-specific and HLA-C-restricted. Cumulative frequency (of public TCR beta family members) identified carriers of CMV plus the relevant HLA.

TCRdb passed the reads through MiXCR, listing each CDR3 protein once. The sample shows 500,000 or so distinct CDR3 sequences, 16% of them seen only once. Sequenced input: CD8+ T cells from PBMCs. The chain combines TRBV4-1 with TRBJ2-1; 12 bases align to TRBD2. The clonotype was recovered from a human donor in good health (CMV status not recorded). Some clones in this sample may be carry-over from other donors' samples. In DNA form, the CDR3 reads TGCGCCAGCAGGCCTAGCGGGGGGGCCGAAGGGGAGCAGTTCTTC. This translates into CASRPSGGAEGEQFF.